This record looks at one TCR beta chain sequence and its context. The antigen is unknown. In the PCR, 60 Vbeta and 13 Jbeta primers were used. In the original analysis: In a later analysis, some 80 million unique TCR beta chains included roughly 11 million shared by two or more donors. Profiling relied on immunoSEQ multiplex PCR, and the TCRdb table lists in-frame clones only, not all of them. V and J calls and clone size come straight from that table; D and trimming were deduced from the DNA. The sample lists 150,000 to 200,000 clones; around 75% were seen once. Germline V CDR1 and CDR2: SGHNT, YYREEE (reference sequence). V was pared by 7 bases and J by 4 bases, with 5 bases of the junction left unmatched. The CDR3 extends over 13 amino acids. The entry originates in a study of cytomegalovirus exposure and HLA in healthy donors. Broader study findings: Some V segments, including TRBV6-2 and TRBV6-3, were excluded as indistinguishable.

The origin of this receptor is a man between 35 and 55 years old in good health and CMV-seropositive. Sequencing was carried out using PBMCs. V usage is TRBV5-4 and J usage is TRBJ2-7; TRBD1 matches 10 bases. The CDR3 region is CASGQGVFYEQYF. DNA for the CDR3: TGTGCCAGCGGACAGGGGGTCTTTTACGAGCAGTACTTC. Full variable domain (remainder filled in from reference TRBV5-4 and TRBJ2-7): ETGVTQSPTHLIKTRGQQVTLRCSSQSGHNTVSWYQQALGQGPQFIFQYYREEENGRGNFPPRFSGLQFPNYSSELNVNALELDDSALYLCASGQGVFYEQYFGPGTRLTVT.